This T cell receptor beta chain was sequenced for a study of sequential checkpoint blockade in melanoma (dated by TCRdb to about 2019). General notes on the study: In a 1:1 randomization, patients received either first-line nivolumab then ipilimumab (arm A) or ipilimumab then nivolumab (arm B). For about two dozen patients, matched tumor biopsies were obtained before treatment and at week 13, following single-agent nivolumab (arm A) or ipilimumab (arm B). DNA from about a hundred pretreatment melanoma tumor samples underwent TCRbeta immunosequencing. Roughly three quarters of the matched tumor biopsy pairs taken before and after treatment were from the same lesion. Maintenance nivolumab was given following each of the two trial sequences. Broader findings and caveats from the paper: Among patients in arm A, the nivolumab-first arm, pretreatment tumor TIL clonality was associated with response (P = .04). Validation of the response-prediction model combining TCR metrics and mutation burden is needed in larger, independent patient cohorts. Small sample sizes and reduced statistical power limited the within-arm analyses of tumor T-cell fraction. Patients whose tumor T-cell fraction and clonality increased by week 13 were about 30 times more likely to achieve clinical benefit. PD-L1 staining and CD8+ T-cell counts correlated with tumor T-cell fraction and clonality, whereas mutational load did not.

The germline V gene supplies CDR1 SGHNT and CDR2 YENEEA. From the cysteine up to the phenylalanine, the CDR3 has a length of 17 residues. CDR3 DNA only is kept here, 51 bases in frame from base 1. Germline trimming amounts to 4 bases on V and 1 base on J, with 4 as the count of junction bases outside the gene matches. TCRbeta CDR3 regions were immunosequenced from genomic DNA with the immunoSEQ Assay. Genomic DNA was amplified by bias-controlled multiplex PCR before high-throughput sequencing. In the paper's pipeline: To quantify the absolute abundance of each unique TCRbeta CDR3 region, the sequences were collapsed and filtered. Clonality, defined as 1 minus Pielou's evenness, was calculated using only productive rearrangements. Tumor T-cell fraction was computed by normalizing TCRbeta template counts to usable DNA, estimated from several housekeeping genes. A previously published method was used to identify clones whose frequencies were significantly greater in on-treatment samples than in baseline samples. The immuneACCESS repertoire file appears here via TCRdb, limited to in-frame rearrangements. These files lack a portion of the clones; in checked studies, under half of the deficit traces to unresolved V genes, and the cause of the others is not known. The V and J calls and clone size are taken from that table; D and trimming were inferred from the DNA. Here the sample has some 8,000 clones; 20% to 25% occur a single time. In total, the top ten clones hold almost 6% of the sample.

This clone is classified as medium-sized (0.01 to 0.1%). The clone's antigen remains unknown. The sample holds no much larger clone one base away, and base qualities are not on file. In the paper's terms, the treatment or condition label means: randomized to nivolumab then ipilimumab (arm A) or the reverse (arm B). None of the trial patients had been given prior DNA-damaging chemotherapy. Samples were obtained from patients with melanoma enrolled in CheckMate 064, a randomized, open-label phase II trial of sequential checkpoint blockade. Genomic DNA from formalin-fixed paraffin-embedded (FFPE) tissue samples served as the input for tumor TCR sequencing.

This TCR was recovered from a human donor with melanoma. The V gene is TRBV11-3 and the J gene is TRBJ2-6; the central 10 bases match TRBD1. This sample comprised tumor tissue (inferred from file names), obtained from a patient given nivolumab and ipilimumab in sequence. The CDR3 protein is CASSWTGGPSGANVLTF. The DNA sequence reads TGTGCCAGCAGCTGGACAGGGGGGCCATCTGGGGCCAACGTCCTGACTTTC.